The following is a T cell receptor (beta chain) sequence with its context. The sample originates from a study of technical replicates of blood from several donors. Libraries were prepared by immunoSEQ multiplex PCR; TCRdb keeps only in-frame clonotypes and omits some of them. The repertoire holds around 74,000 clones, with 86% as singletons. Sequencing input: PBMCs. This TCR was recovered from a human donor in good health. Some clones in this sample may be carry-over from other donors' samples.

The CDR3 loop reads CASSLGRDYEQYF. In DNA form, the CDR3 reads TGTGCCAGCAGCCTTGGGAGGGACTACGAGCAGTACTTC. The chain is built from TRBV16 and TRBJ2-7, with TRBD2 matching over 7 bases. Germline-derived CDR1 and CDR2 are KGHSY and FQNENV. The CDR3 is made up of 13 amino acids. V lost 4 bases, J lost 3 bases, and 3 bases stayed unmatched. The variable domain in full, completed from reference TRBV16 and TRBJ2-7, reads GEEVAQTPKHLVRGEGQKAKLYCAPIKGHSYVFWYQQVLKNEFKFLISFQNENVFDETGMPKERFSAKCLPNSPCSLEIQATKLEDSAVYFCASSLGRDYEQYFGPGTRLTVT.